The source of this T cell receptor (beta chain) is a study of blood T cell repertoires in COVID-19 (dated by TCRdb to 2020 to 2021). Background for the entire study: Collaborator samples came from the United States, Italy and Spain and covered acute and convalescent phases of COVID-19. The material from the prospective study consisted of cDNA or gDNA derived from T cells, B-cell-depleted T cells, or PBMCs. The dataset comprised deeply sampled blood TCRbeta repertoires from subjects exposed to, actively infected with, or recovered from COVID-19. The repertoires were released in a freely available public database meant as a resource for research on the immune response to SARS-CoV-2. The samples were drawn from two sources: the first 160 participants of the ongoing ImmuneRACE study, and fewer than 1,500 subjects contributed by 6 global collaborators. A de-identified subject ID, COVID-19 status, age in years and sex were almost always included in the sample metadata. Where available, HLA class I and class II types were obtained from metadata supplied by the sample provider rather than from assay-based typing.

Whole blood was collected in K2EDTA tubes by collaborating institutions according to the institutions' own protocols. For TCRbeta analysis, collaborator samples were shipped as frozen whole blood, as isolated PBMCs, or as DNA extracted from either sample type. The full study reports these points: The quantity of clinical and demographic metadata differed by source and by participant and was supplied without curation.

Trimming at the junction amounts to 0 bases on V and 2 bases on J, and the germline ends lie 14 bases apart. Spanning cysteine to phenylalanine, the CDR3 consists of 17 amino acids. Only CDR3 DNA remains: 51 bases, in frame from the first base. The germline V gene (reference sequence) provides CDR1 SEHNR and CDR2 FQNEAQ. The immunoSEQ Assay, a bias-controlled multiplex PCR, was used to amplify TCRbeta CDR3 regions from genomic DNA. The authors' pipeline ran thus. Within the assay, amplification of reference gene primers was used to estimate how many nucleated cells each sample contained. To quantify the absolute abundance of each unique TCRbeta CDR3 rearrangement, sequence reads were collapsed and filtered. For each sample, productive Simpson clonality was calculated as the square root of Simpson's diversity index over productive rearrangements. The table was pulled from immuneACCESS by TCRdb, which kept in-frame rearrangements only. Such tables lose some clones; where checked, under half of the loss comes from unresolved V genes, and the rest has no known cause. That table gives V, J and clone size, and the DNA gave D and trimming. For this sample there are fewer than 200,000 clones; approximately 83% appear just once. 8% to 10% of the sample rests with the top ten.

With regard to this clone: Its antigen target is currently unknown. Per-base qualities were not stored, and no clone one base away is much larger.

The chain is made from TRBV7-9 and TRBJ1-3; no confident D gene assignment can be made. The clonotype originates from a man in his fifties or sixties with active or convalescent COVID-19. Material for sequencing was peripheral blood. Here the CDR3 is given as CASSLAKDSGPGNTIYF. The nucleotide sequence is given as TGTGCCAGCAGCTTAGCGAAGGACTCAGGACCTGGAAACACCATATATTTT.